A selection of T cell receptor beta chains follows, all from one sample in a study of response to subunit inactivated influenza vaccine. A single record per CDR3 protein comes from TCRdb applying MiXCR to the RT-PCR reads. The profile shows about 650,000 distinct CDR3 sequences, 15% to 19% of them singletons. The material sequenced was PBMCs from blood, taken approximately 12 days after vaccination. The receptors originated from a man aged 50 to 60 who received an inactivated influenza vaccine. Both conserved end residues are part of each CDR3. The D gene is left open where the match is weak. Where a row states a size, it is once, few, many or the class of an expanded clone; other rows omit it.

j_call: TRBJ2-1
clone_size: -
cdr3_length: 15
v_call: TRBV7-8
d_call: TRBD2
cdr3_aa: CASSLGVAGINEQFF
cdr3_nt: TGTGCCAGCAGCTTAGGGGTAGCGGGAATAAATGAGCAGTTCTTC

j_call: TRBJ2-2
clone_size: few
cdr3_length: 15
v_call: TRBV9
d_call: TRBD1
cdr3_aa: CASSVAGTVIGELFF
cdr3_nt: TGTGCCAGCAGCGTCGCCGGGACAGTGATCGGGGAGCTGTTTTTT

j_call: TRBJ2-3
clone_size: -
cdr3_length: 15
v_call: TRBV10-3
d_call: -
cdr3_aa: CAISEIRTSTDTQYF
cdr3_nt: TGTGCCATCAGTGAAATCCGAACGAGCACAGATACGCAGTATTTT

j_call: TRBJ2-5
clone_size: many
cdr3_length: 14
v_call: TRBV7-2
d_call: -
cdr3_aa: CASSLSPSGETQYF
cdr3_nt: TGTGCCAGCAGCTTAAGCCCATCGGGGGAGACCCAGTACTTC

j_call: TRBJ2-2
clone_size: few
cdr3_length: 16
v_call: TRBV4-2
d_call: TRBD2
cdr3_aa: CASSQDGGRVPGELFF
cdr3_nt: TGTGCCAGCAGCCAAGATGGAGGGAGGGTCCCCGGGGAGCTGTTTTTT

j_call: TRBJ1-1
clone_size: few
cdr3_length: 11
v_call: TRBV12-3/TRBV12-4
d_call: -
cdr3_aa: CASSFLEGAFF
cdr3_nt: TGTGCCAGCAGTTTCTTGGAGGGAGCTTTCTTT

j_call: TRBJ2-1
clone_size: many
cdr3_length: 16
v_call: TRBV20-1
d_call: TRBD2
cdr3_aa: CSARELAFPGGNEQFF
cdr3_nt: TGCAGTGCTAGGGAACTAGCGTTCCCCGGGGGCAATGAGCAGTTCTTC

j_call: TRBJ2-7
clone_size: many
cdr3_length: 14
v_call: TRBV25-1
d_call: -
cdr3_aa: CASSESARGNEQYF
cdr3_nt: TGTGCCAGCAGTGAATCCGCCCGGGGGAACGAGCAGTACTTC

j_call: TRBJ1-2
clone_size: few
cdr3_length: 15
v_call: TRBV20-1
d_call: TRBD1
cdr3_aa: CSARGLDRTLYGYTF
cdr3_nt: TGCAGTGCTAGGGGCTTGGACAGGACCCTCTATGGCTACACCTTC

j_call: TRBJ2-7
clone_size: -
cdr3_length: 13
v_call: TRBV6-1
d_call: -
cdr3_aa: CASRSSGVREQYF
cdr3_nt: TGTGCCAGCAGAAGTTCAGGGGTAAGGGAGCAGTACTTC

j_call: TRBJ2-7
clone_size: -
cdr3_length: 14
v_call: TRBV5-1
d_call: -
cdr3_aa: CASSRDSPSYEQYF
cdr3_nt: TGCGCCAGCAGCCGGGACTCACCCTCCTACGAGCAGTACTTC

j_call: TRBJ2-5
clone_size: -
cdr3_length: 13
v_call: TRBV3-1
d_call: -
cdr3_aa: CASSPGPSETQYF
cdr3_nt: TGTGCCAGCAGCCCGGGACCGTCAGAGACCCAGTACTTC

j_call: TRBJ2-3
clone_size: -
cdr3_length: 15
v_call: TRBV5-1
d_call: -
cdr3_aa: CASSLVGDSLDTQYF
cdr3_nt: TGCGCCAGCAGCTTGGTTGGGGACTCATTGGATACGCAGTATTTT

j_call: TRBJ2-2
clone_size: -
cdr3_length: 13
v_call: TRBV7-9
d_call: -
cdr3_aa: CANTTDFTGELFF
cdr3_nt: TGTGCCAACACGACAGATTTCACCGGGGAGCTGTTTTTT

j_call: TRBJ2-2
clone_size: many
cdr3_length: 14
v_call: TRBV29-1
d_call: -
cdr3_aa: CSVEKEANTGELFF
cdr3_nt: TGCAGCGTTGAAAAGGAGGCGAACACCGGGGAGCTGTTTTTT

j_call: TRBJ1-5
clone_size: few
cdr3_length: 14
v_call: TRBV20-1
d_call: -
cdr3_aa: CSALQGRGNQPQHF
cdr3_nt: TGCAGTGCGCTACAGGGTAGAGGCAATCAGCCCCAGCATTTT

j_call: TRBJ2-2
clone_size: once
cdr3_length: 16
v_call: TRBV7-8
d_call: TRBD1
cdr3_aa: CASSLAGTGSTGELFF
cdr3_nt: TGTGCCAGCAGCTTAGCCGGGACAGGATCCACTGGGGAGCTGTTTTTT

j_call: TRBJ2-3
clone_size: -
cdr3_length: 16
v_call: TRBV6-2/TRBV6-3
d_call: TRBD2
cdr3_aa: CASSWRGLAGLDTQYF
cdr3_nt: TGTGCCAGCAGTTGGCGAGGACTAGCGGGATTAGATACGCAGTATTTT

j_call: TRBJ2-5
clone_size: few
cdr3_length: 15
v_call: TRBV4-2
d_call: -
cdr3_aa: CASSQAGDEGETQYF
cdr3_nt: TGTGCCAGCAGCCAGGCCGGGGATGAAGGAGAGACCCAGTACTTC

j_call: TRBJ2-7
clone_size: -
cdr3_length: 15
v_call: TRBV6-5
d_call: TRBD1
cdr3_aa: CASSYDRGDSYEQYF
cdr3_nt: TGTGCCAGCAGTTACGACAGGGGTGATTCCTACGAGCAGTACTTC

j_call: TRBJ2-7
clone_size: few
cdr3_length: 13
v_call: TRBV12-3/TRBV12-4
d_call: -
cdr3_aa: CASSLMSTDEQYF
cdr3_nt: TGTGCCAGCAGTCTAATGTCCACCGACGAGCAGTACTTC

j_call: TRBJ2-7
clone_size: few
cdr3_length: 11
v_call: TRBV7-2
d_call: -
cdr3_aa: CASSAVDEQYF
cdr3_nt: TGTGCCAGCAGCGCGGTCGACGAGCAGTACTTC

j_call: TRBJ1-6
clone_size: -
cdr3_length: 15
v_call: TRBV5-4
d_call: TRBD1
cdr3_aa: CASSLEPGGDSPLHF
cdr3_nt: TGTGCCAGCAGCTTGGAGCCAGGGGGGGATTCACCCCTCCACTTT

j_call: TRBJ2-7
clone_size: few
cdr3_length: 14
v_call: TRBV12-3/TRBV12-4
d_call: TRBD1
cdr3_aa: CATGRGTGHYEQYF
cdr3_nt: TGTGCCACGGGGCGAGGGACAGGCCACTACGAGCAGTACTTC

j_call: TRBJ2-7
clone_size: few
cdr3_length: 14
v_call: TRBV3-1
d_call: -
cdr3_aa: CASSHGGNSYEQYF
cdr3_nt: TGTGCCAGCAGCCATGGCGGCAACTCCTACGAGCAGTACTTC

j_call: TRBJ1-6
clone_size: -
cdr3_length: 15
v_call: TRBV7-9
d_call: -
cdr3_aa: CASSYPGDANSPLHF
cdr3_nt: TGTGCCAGCAGCTACCCCGGGGACGCAAATTCACCCCTCCACTTT

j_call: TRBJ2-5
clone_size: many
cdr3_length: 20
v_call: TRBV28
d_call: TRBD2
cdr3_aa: CASSSLRRASGSGGGETQYF
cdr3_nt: TGTGCCAGCAGTTCCCTCAGACGGGCTAGCGGGAGCGGAGGGGGAGAGACCCAGTACTTC

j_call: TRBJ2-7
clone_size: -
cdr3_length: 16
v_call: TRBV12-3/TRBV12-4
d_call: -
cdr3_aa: CASSLYSGTASYEQYF
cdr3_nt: TGTGCCAGCAGTTTATATTCCGGGACGGCGTCCTACGAGCAGTACTTC

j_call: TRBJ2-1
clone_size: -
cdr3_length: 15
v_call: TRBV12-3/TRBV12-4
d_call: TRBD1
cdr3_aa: CASSLPGAGGNEQFF
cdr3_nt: TGTGCCAGCAGTTTACCCGGCGCAGGGGGCAATGAGCAGTTCTTC

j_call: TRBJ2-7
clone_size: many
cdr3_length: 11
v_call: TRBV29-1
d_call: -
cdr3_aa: CSVGQSVEQYF
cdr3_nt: TGCAGCGTCGGACAGTCCGTGGAGCAGTACTTC

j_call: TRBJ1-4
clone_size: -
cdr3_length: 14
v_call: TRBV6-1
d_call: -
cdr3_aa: CASRRGSLDEKLFF
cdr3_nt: TGTGCCAGCAGACGAGGGTCGTTGGATGAAAAACTGTTTTTT

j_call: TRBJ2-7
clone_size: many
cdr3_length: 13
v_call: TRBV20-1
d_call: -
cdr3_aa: CSARVVGKYEQYF
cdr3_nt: TGCAGTGCTAGAGTTGTCGGAAAATACGAGCAGTACTTC

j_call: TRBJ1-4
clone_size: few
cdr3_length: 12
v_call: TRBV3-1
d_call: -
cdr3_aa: CASSQVVQKLFF
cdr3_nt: TGTGCCAGCAGCCAAGTGGTACAAAAACTGTTTTTT

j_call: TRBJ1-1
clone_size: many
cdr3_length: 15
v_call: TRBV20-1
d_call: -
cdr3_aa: CSARDSRVLNTEAFF
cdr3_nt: TGCAGTGCTAGAGATTCCAGGGTCCTGAACACTGAAGCTTTCTTT

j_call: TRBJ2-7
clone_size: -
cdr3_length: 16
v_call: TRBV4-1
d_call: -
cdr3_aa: CASSQGFTGTTYEQYF
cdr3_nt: TGCGCCAGCAGCCAGGGGTTCACCGGGACAACCTACGAGCAGTACTTC

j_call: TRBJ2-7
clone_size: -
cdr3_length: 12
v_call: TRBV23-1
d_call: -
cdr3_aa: CAPRQAEYEQYF
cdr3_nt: TGCGCCCCCCGGCAGGCGGAGTACGAGCAGTACTTC

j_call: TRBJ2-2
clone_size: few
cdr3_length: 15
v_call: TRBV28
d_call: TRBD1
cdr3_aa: CASSSNRGGTGELFF
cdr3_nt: TGTGCCAGCAGTTCCAACAGGGGCGGCACCGGGGAGCTGTTTTTT

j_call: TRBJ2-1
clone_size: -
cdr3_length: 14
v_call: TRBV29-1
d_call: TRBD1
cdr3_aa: CSARNGQAQNEQFF
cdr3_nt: TGCAGCGCTCGAAATGGACAGGCGCAGAATGAGCAGTTCTTC

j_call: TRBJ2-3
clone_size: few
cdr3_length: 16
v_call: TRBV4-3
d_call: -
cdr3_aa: CASSQGGPGYTDTQYF
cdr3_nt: TGCGCCAGCAGCCAAGGCGGGCCGGGCTACACAGATACGCAGTATTTT

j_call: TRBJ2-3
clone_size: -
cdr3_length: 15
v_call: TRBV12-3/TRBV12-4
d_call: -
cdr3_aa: CASSVSSLVSSTQYF
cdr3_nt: TGTGCCAGCAGTGTTTCCTCTTTGGTATCGAGTACGCAGTATTTT

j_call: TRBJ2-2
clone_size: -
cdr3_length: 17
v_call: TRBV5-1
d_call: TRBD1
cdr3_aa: CASSLAWDRANTGELFF
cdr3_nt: TGCGCCAGCAGCTTGGCCTGGGACAGGGCGAACACCGGGGAGCTGTTTTTT

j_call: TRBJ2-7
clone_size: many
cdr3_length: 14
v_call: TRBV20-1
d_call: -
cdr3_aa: CSAPTGTRYYEQYF
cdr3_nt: TGCAGTGCTCCGACAGGGACTAGATATTACGAGCAGTACTTC

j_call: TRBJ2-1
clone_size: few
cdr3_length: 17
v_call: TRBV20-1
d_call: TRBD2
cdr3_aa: CSANVGLAGVGTNEQFF
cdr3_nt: TGCAGTGCTAACGTCGGTCTGGCGGGGGTGGGGACCAATGAGCAGTTCTTC

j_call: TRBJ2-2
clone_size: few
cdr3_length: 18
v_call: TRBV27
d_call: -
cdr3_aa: CASREWGDFSRGTGELFF
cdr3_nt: TGTGCCAGCAGGGAGTGGGGGGACTTTAGCCGGGGCACCGGGGAGCTGTTTTTT

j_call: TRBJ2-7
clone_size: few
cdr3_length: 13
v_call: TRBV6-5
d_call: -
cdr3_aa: CASSFGAQGEQYF
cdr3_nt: TGTGCCAGCAGTTTCGGGGCCCAAGGCGAGCAGTACTTC

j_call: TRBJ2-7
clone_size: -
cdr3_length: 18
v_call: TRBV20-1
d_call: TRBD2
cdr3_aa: CSARDRGGWRDPPYEQYF
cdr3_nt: TGCAGTGCTAGAGACCGGGGGGGGTGGCGAGATCCACCCTACGAGCAGTACTTC

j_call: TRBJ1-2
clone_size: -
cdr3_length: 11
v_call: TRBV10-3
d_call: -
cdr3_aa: CAISGEYGYTF
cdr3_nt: TGTGCCATCAGTGGGGAGTATGGCTACACCTTC

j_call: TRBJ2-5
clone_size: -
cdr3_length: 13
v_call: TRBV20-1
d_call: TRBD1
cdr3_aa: CSASQGARETQYF
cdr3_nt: TGCAGTGCTTCGCAGGGGGCGCGTGAGACCCAGTACTTC

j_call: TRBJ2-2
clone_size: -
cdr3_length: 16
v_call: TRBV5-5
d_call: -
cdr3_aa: CASSLFRGADTGELFF
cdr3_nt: TGTGCCAGCAGCTTGTTCAGGGGCGCGGACACCGGGGAGCTGTTTTTT

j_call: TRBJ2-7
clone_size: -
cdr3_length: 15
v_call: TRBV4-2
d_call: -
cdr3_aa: CASSQERVSSYEQYF
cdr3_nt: TGTGCCAGCAGCCAAGAACGGGTAAGCTCCTACGAGCAGTACTTC

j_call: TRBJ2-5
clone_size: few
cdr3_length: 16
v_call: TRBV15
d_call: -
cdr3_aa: CATSRVPLTEQETQYF
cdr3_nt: TGTGCCACCAGCAGAGTCCCGCTAACGGAACAAGAGACCCAGTACTTC

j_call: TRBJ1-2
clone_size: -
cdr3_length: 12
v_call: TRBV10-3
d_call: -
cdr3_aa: CAISADSYGYTF
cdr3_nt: TGTGCCATCAGCGCGGACAGCTATGGCTACACCTTC

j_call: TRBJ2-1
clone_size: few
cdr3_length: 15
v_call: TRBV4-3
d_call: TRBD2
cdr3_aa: CASSQETSVSIPQFF
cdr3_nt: TGCGCCAGCAGCCAAGAAACTAGCGTTTCGATTCCCCAGTTCTTC

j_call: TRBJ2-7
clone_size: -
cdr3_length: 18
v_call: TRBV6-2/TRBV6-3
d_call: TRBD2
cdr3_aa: CASSMGSSISGRSYEQYF
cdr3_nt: TGTGCCAGCAGTATGGGGTCGTCGATCAGCGGGAGGTCCTACGAGCAGTACTTC

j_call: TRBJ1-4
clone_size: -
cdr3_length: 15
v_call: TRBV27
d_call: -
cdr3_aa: CASSLKGGANEKLFF
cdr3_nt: TGTGCCAGCAGTTTAAAGGGTGGGGCTAATGAAAAACTGTTTTTT